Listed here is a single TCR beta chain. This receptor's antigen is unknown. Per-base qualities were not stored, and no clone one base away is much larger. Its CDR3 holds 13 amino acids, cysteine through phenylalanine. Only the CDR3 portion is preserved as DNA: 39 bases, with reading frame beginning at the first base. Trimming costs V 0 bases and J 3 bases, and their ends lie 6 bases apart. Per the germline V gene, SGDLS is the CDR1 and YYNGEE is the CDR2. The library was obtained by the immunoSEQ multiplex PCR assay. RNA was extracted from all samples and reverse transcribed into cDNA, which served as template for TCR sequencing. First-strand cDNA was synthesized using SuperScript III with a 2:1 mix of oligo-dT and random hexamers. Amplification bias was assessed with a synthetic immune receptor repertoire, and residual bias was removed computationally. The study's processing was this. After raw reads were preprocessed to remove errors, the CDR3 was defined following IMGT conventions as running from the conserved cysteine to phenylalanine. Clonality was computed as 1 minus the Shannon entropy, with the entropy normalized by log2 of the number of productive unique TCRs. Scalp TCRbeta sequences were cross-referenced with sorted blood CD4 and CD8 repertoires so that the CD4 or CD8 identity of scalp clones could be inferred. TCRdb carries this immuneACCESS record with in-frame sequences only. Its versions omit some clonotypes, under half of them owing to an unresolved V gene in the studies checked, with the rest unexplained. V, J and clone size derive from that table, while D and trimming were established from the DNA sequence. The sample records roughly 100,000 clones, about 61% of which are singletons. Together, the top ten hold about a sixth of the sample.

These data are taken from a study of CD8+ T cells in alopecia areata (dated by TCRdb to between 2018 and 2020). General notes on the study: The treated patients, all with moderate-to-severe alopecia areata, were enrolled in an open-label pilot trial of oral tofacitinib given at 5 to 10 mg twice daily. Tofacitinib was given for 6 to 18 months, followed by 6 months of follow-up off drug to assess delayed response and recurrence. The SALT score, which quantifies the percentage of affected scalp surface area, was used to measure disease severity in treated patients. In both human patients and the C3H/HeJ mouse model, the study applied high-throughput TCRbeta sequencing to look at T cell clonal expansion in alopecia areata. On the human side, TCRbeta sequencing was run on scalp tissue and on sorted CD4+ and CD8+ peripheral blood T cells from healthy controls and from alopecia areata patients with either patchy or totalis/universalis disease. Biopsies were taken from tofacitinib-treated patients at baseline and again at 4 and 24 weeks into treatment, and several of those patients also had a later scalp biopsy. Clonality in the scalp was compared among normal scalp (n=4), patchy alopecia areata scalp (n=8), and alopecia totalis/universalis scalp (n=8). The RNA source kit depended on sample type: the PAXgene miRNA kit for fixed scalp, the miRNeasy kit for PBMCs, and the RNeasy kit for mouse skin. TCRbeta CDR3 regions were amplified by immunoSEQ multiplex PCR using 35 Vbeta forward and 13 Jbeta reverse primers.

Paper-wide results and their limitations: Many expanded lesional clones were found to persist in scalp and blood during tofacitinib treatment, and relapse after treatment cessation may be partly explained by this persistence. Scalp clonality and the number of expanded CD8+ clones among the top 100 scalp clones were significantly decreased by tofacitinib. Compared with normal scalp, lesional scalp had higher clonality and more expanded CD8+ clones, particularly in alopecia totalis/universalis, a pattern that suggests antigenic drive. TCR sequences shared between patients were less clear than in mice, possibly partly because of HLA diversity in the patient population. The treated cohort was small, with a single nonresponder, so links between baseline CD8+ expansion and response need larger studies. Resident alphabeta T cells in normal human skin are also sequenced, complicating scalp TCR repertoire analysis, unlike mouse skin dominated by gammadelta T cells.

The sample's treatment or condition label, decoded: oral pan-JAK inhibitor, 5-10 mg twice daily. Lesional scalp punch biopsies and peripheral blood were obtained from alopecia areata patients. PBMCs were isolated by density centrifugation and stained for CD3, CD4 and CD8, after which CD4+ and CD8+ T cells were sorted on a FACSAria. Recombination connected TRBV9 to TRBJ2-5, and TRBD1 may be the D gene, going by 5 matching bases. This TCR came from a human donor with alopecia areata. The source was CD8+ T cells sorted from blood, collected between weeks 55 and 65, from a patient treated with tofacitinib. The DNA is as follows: TGTGCCAGCAGCGTAGGACAGAAAGAGACCCAGTACTTC. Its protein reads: CASSVGQKETQYF.